Presented here are 7 T cell receptor beta chains from one specimen sequenced in a study of cytomegalovirus exposure and HLA in healthy donors. It was with 60 Vbeta and 13 Jbeta primers that the PCR ran. Here immunoSEQ multiplex PCR was the method, and the copy in TCRdb shows in-frame clones only, minus some. The data show 120,000 to 150,000 clones, 70% to 75% seen once. The sample comprised PBMCs. All receptors come from a woman between 25 and 40 years old in good health and CMV-seronegative.

The chain joins TRBV11-2 to TRBJ2-7, with D unresolved. Trimming shortened V by 5 bases and J by 3 bases, and 11 bases separated the two germline ends. The CDR3 contains 13 residues. Germline V gene lookup returns CDR1 SGHAT and CDR2 FQNNGV. In DNA, the CDR3 is TGTGCCAGCAGCACCTACTCAAGCTACGAGCAGTACTTC. This gives the protein CASSTYSSYEQYF.

The rearrangement joins TRBV5-1 to TRBJ2-2; D is ambiguous. Germline assignment: CDR1 SGHRS and CDR2 YFSETQ. The CDR3 runs 12 residues. The V and J ends lost 4 bases and 1 base respectively, with 2 bases between them. CDR3 region: CASSLNTGELFF. As DNA, the CDR3 is TGCGCCAGCAGCCTGAACACCGGGGAGCTGTTTTTT.

This chain uses TRBV18 with TRBJ2-3, with D tentatively TRBD1 (6 bases). The CDR3 has 17 residues. V was clipped by 4 bases and J by 2 bases, with 19 bases between them. The germline CDR1 and CDR2 sequences are KGHSH and LQKENI. This chain's CDR3 is CASSQNGGRGNTDTQYF. As DNA, the CDR3 is TGTGCCAGCTCACAAAACGGTGGCAGGGGAAACACAGATACGCAGTATTTT.

The chain recombines TRBV19 with TRBJ2-1, with 10 bases lining up with TRBD2. V lost 5 bases to trimming and J lost 5 bases; unmatched junction nucleotides: 15. Germline CDR1 and CDR2: LNHDA and SQIVND (reference sequence). This CDR3 comprises 18 residues. The DNA of the CDR3 is TGTGCCAGTAGTCGACCTACCTTAGCGGGGGGAACCCACAATGAGCAGTTCTTC. This gives the protein CASSRPTLAGGTHNEQFF. The full variable domain, its missing parts supplied by reference TRBV19 and TRBJ2-1, is DGGITQSPKYLFRKEGQNVTLSCEQNLNHDAMYWYRQDPGQGLRLIYYSQIVNDFQKGDIAEGYSVSREKKESFPLTVTSAQKNPTAFYLCASSRPTLAGGTHNEQFFGPGTRLTVL.

This chain links TRBV18 with TRBJ2-6, with TRBD1 identical over 12 bases. The length of the CDR3 is 19 residues. The germline V gene encodes CDR1 KGHSH and CDR2 LQKENI. The trim removed 6 bases at V and 3 bases at J, leaving 12 bases unmatched. The DNA for the CDR3 is TGTGCCAGCTCCCCGTCACCGGGACAGGGGGCAGGTGGGGCCAACGTCCTGACTTTC. Translated: CASSPSPGQGAGGANVLTF. The variable domain in full, with the rest retrieved from reference TRBV18 and TRBJ2-6, is NAGVMQNPRHLVRRRGQEARLRCSPMKGHSHVYWYRQLPEEGLKFMVYLQKENIIDESGMPKERFSAEFPKEGPSILRIQQVVRGDSAAYFCASSPSPGQGAGGANVLTFGAGSRLTVL.

CDR3 in amino acids: CASSLGWETNTGELFF. CDR3 coding DNA: TGCGCCAGCAGCTTGGGTTGGGAGACGAACACCGGGGAGCTGTTTTTT. The chain recombines TRBV5-1 with TRBJ2-2, with TRBD2 as a possible D gene (5 bases). Between the trimmed V and J ends, which lost 0 bases and 0 bases, there was a span of 9 bases. Germline loops: CDR1 SGHRS, CDR2 YFSETQ. CDR3 size: 16 residues.

This clone has a handful of counts. V gene TRBV29-1 combines with J gene TRBJ1-1; D might be TRBD1 (6 bases). V was trimmed by 4 bases and J by 1 base, leaving 10 bases between them. The CDR3 totals 13 residues. Germline V gene sequence: CDR1 SQVTM, CDR2 ANQGSEA. CDR3 coding DNA: TGCAGCGTTGCCCAGGGGACGAACACTGAAGCTTTCTTT. This encodes CSVAQGTNTEAFF.